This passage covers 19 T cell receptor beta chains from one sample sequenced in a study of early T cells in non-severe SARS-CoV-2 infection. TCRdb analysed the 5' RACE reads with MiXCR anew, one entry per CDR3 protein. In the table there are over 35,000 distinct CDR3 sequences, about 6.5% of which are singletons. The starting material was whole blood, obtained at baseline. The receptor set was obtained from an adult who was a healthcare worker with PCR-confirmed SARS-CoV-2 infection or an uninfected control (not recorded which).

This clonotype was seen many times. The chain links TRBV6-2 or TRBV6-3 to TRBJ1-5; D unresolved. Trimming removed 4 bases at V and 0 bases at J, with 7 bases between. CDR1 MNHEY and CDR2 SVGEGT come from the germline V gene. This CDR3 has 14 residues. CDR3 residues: CASSSTNSNQPQHF. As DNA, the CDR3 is TGTGCCAGCAGTTCAACAAATAGCAATCAGCCCCAGCATTTT.

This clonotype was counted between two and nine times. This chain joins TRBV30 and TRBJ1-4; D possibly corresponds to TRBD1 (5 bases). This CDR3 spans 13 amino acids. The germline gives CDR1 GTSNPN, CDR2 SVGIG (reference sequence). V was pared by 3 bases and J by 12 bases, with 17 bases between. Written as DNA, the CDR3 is TGTGCCTGGAGCCGTCAGCCTTTGGGGGAACTGTTTTTT. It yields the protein CAWSRQPLGELFF.

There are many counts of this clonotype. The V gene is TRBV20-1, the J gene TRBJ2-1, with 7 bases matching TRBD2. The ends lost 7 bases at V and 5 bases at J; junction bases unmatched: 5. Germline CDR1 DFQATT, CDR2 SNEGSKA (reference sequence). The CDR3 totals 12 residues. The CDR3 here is CSERGLNNEQFF. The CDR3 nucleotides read TGCAGTGAAAGGGGACTAAACAATGAGCAGTTCTTC.

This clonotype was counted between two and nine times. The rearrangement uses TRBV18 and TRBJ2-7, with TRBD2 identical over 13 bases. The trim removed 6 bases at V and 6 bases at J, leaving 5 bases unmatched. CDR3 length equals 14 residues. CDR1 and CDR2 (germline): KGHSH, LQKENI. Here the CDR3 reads CASSTSGGASEQYF. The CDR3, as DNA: TGTGCCAGCTCCACTAGCGGGGGGGCCAGCGAGCAGTACTTC.

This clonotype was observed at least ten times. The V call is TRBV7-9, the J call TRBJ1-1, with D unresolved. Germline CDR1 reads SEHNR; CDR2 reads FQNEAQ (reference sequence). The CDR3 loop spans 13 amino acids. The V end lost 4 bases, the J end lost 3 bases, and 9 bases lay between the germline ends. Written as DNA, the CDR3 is TGTGCCAGCAGCTCCCAGGCCTACACTGAAGCTTTCTTT. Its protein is CASSSQAYTEAFF.

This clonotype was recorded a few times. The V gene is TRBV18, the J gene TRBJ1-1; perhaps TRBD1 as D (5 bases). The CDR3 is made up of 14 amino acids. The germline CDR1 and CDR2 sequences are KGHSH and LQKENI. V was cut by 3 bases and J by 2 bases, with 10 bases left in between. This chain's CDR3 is CASSPGRGNTEAFF. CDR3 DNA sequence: TGTGCCAGCTCACCGGGGCGGGGAAACACTGAAGCTTTCTTT. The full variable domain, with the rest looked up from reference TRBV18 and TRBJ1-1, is NAGVMQNPRHLVRRRGQEARLRCSPMKGHSHVYWYRQLPEEGLKFMVYLQKENIIDESGMPKERFSAEFPKEGPSILRIQQVVRGDSAAYFCASSPGRGNTEAFFGQGTRLTVV.

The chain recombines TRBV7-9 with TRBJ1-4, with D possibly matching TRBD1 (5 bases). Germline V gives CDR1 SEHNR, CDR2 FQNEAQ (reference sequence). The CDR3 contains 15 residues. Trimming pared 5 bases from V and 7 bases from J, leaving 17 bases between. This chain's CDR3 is CASSREGWGGEKLFF. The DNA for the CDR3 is TGTGCCAGCAGCAGAGAGGGGTGGGGCGGTGAAAAACTGTTTTTT.

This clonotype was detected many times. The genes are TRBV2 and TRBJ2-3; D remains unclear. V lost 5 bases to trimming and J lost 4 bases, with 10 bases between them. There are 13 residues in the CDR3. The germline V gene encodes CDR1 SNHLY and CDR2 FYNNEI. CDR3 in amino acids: CASSTGPPDTQYF. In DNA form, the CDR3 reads TGTGCCAGCAGTACCGGGCCCCCAGATACGCAGTATTTT.

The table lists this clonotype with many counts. CDR3 sequence reads: CASSLDVEAFF. CDR3 DNA: TGTGCCAGCAGCTTAGACGTCGAAGCTTTCTTT. The chain has TRBV11-2 and TRBJ1-1; D is undetermined. Trimming removed 0 bases from V and 8 bases from J, with 4 bases in between. CDR3 length: 11 amino acids. Germline CDR1 reads SGHAT; CDR2 reads FQNNGV. The full variable domain, in which reference TRBV11-2 and TRBJ1-1 provide the parts outside the CDR3, is EAGVAQSPRYKIIEKRQSVAFWCNPISGHATLYWYQQILGQGPKLLIQFQNNGVVDDSQLPKDRFSAERLKGVDSTLKIQPAKLEDSAVYLCASSLDVEAFFGQGTRLTVV.

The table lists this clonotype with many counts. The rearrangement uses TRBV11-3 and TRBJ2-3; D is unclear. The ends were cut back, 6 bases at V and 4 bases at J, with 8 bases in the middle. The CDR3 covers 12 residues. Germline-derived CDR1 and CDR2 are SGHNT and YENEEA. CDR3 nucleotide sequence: TGTGCCAGCAGTTCGTCCCCAGATACGCAGTATTTT. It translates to CASSSSPDTQYF.

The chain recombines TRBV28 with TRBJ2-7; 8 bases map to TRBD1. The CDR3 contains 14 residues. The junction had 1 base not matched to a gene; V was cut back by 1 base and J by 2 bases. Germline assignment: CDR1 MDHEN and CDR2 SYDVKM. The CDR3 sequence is CASSLSGQAYEQYF. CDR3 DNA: TGTGCCAGCAGTTTATCGGGACAGGCCTACGAGCAGTACTTC.

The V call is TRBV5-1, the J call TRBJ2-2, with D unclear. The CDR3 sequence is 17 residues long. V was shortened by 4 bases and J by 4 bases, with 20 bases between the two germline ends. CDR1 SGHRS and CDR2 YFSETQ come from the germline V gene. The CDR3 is CASSTMVEDRTTGELFF. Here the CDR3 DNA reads TGCGCCAGCAGCACAATGGTCGAGGATAGGACCACCGGGGAGCTGTTTTTT. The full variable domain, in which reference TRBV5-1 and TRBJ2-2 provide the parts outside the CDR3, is KAGVTQTPRYLIKTRGQQVTLSCSPISGHRSVSWYQQTPGQGLQFLFEYFSETQRNKGNFPGRFSGRQFSNSRSEMNVSTLELGDSALYLCASSTMVEDRTTGELFFGEGSRLTVL.

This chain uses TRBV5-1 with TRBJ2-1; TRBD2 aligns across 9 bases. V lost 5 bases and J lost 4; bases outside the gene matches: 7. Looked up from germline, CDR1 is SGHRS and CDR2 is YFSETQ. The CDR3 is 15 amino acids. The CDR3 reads CASRGGTSTYNEQFF. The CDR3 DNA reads TGCGCCAGCAGGGGAGGGACTAGCACTTACAATGAGCAGTTCTTC.

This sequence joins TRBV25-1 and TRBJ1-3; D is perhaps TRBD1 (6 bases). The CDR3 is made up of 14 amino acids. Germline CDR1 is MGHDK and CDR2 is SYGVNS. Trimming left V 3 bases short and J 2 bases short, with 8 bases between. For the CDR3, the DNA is TGTGCCAGCAGTGATCCAGGGGCTGGAAACACCATATATTTT. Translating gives CASSDPGAGNTIYF.

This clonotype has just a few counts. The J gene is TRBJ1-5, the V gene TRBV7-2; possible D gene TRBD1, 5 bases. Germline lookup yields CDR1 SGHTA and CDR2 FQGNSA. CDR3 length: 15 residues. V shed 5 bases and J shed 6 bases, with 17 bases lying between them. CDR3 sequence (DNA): TGTGCCAGCAGCCAGGACAAATCCCCCATTCAGCCCCAGCATTTT. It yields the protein CASSQDKSPIQPQHF.

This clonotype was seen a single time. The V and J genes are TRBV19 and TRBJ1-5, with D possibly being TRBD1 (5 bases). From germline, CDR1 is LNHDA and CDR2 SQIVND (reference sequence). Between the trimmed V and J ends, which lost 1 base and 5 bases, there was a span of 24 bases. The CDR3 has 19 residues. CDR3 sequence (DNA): TGTGCCAGTAGTATAGTGAAAGTGGCCTGGATGGGGGAACATCAGCCCCAGCATTTT. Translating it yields CASSIVKVAWMGEHQPQHF.

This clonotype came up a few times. CDR3 in amino acids: CASSTGLVGYTF. CDR3 DNA: TGTGCCAGCAGTACAGGTTTGGTTGGCTACACCTTC. The chain is built from TRBV12-3 or TRBV12-4 and TRBJ1-2; possibly TRBD1 for D (5 bases). This CDR3 spans 12 amino acids. V was pared by 5 bases and J by 7 bases, with 11 bases between.

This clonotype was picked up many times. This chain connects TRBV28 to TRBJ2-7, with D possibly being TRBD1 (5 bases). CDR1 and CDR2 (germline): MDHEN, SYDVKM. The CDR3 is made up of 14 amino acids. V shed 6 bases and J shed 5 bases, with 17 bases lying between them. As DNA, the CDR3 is TGTGCCAGCAGCCCAGTCAGGGTCGGTCACGAGCAGTACTTC. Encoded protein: CASSPVRVGHEQYF.

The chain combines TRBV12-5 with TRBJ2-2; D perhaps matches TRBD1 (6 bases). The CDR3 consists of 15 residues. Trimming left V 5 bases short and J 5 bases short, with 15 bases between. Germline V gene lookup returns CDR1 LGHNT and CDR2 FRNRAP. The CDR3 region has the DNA TGTGCTAGTGGTCCCTACAGGGTGTGGACCGGGGAGCTGTTTTTT. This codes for CASGPYRVWTGELFF.